This TCR beta chain was found in a study of blood T cells in healthy people across ages. A remark on this clonotype: Its cognate antigen is unknown.

A sample-barcoded 5' primer and a J-beta primer mix were used in a second PCR of roughly 7 to 11 cycles. A single record per CDR3 protein comes from TCRdb applying MiXCR to the 5' RACE reads. This sample has some 1.5 million distinct CDR3 sequences, with 40% to 45% found just once. Russia was home to the donors, healthy Caucasian individuals aged 6 to 90. There were at least 6 micrograms of total RNA extracted from every sample. Findings of the study overall: Researchers said unsorted PBMCs prevented a conclusive naive versus antigen-experienced comparison. Age showed a roughly linear inverse relationship with TCR beta diversity per million T cells.

Trimming cost V 4 bases and J 6 bases, with 19 bases left between them. Germline V gene sequence: CDR1 SGDLS, CDR2 YYNGEE. The CDR3 extends over 15 amino acids. The TCR originated in a woman aged 18-30 years in good health. Material for sequencing was blood. The rearrangement joins TRBV9 to TRBJ1-2, with unresolved D. DNA for the CDR3: TGTGCCAGCAGCCTCCAGGTGTTGGGTACGGATGGCTACACCTTC. Protein product: CASSLQVLGTDGYTF.